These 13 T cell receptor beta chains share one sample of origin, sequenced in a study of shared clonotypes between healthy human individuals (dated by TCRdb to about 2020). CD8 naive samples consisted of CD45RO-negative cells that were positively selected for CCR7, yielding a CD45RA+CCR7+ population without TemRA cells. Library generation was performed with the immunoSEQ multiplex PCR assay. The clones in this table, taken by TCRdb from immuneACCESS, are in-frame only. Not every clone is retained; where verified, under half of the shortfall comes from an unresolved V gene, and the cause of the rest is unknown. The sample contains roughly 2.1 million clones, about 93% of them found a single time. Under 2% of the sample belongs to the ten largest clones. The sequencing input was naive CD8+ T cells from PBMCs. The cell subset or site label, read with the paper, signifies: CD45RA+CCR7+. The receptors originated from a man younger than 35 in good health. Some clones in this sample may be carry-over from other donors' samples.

The DNA for the CDR3 is TGTGCCAGCAGCGGGCATGCAAGTTCTGGGGCATACAATGAGCAGTTCTTC. It yields the protein CASSGHASSGAYNEQFF. The V gene is TRBV7-8, the J gene TRBJ2-1; D perhaps matches TRBD1 (5 bases). The V gene lost 5 bases and the J gene lost 4 bases, with 21 bases spanning the gap. This CDR3 spans 17 amino acids. The germline CDR1 and CDR2 sequences are SGHVS and FQNEAQ.

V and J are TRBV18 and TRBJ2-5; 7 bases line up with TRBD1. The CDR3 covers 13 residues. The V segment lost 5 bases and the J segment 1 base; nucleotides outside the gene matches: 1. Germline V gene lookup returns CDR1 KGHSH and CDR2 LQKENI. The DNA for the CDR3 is TGTGCCAGCTCAACAGGGGCCCAAGAGACCCAGTACTTC. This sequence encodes CASSTGAQETQYF.

CDR3 nucleotide sequence: TGTGCCAGCACCTACCCGCGGAGCCAGGGATACAATGAGCAGTTCTTC. This codes for CASTYPRSQGYNEQFF. The chain links TRBV7-9 to TRBJ2-1, with a possible D match to TRBD1 (5 bases). Germline lookup yields CDR1 SEHNR and CDR2 FQNEAQ (reference sequence). Trimming took 7 bases from V and 4 from J, leaving 20 bases between them. This CDR3 is built from 16 residues.

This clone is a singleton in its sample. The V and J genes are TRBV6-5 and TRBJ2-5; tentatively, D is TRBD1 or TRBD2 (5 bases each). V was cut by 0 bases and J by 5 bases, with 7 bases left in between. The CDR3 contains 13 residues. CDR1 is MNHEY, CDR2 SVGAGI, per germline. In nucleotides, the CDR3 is TGTGCCAGCAGTTACTCGGGGGACGAGACCCAGTACTTC. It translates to CASSYSGDETQYF.

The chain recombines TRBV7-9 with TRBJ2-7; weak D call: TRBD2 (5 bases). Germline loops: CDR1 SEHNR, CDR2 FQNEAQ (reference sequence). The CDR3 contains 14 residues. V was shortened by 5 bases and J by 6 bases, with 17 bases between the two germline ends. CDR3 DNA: TGTGCCAGCAGCATCCAGGTCACCCGGGGCGAGCAGTACTTC. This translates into CASSIQVTRGEQYF.

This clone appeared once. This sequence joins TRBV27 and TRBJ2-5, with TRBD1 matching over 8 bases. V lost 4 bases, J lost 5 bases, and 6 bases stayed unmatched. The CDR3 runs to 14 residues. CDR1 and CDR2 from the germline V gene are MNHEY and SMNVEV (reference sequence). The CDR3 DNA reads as TGTGCCAGCAGTTCCCACAGGGGGAGGGAGACCCAGTACTTC. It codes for CASSSHRGRETQYF.

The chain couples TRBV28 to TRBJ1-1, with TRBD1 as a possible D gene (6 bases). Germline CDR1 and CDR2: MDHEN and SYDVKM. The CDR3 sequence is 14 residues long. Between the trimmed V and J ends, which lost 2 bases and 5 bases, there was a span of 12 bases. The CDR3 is CASSLPDRGTEAFF. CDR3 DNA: TGTGCCAGCAGTTTACCGGACAGAGGGACTGAAGCTTTCTTT.

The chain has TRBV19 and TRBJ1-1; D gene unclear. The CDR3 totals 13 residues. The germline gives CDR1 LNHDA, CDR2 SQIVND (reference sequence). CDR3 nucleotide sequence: TGTGCTTGCACCCGGACCAGGTGGGCTGAAGCTTTCTTT. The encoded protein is CACTRTRWAEAFF. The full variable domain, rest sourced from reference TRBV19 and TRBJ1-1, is DGGITQSPKYLFRKEGQNVTLSCEQNLNHDAMYWYRQDPGQGLRLIYYSQIVNDFQKGDIAEGYSVSREKKESFPLTVTSAQKNPTAFYLCACTRTRWAEAFFGQGTRLTVV.

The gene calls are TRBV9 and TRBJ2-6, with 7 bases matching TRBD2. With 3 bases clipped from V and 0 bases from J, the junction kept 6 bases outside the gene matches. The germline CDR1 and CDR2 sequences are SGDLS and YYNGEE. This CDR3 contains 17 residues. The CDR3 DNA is TGTGCCAGCAGCGCGGGGGGACGAAGCTCTGGGGCCAACGTCCTGACTTTC. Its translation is CASSAGGRSSGANVLTF.

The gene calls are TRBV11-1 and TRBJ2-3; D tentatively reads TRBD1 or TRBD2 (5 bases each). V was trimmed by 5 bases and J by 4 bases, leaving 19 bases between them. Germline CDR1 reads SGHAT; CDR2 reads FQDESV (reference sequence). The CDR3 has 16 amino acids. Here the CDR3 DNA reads TGTGCCAGCAGCCAACTAGACTGGATGGGGGCAGATACGCAGTATTTT. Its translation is CASSQLDWMGADTQYF. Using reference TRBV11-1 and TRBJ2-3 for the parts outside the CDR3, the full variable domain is EAEVAQSPRYKITEKSQAVAFWCDPISGHATLYWYRQILGQGPELLVQFQDESVVDDSQLPKDRFSAERLKGVDSTLKIQPAELGDSAMYLCASSQLDWMGADTQYFGPGTRLTVL.

CDR3 nucleotides: TGTGCCAGCAGCGGAAGTCCCCACCCCCTAGCGGATCAAGAGACCCAGTACTTC. It specifies CASSGSPHPLADQETQYF. J is TRBJ2-5 and V is TRBV5-4; 7 bases are a match to TRBD2. The CDR3 sequence is 18 residues long. Germline CDR1 reads SGHNT; CDR2 reads YYREEE (reference sequence). Trimming at V came to 4 bases and at J to 2 bases, leaving 17 bases not matched to a gene.

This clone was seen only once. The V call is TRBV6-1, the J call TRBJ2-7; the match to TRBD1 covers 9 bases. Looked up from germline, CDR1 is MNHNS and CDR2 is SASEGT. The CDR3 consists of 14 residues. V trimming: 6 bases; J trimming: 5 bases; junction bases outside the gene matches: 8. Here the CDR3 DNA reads TGTGCCAGCAGCCTCCGGGACAGGGACCACGAGCAGTACTTC. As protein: CASSLRDRDHEQYF.

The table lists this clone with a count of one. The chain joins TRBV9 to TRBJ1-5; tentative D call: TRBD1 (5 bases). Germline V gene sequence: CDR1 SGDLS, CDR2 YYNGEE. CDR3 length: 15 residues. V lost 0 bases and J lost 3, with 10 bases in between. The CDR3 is CASSVGGEVNQPQHF. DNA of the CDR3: TGTGCCAGCAGCGTAGGGGGGGAGGTCAATCAGCCCCAGCATTTT.